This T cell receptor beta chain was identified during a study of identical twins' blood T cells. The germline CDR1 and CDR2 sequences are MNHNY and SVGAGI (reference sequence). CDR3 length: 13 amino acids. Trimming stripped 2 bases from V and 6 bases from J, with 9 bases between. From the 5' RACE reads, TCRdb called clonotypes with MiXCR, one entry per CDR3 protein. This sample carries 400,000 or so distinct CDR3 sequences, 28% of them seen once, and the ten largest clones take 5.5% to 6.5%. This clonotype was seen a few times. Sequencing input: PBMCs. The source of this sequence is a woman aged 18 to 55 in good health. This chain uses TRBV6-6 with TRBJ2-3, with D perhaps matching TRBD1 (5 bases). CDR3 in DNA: TGTGCCAGCAGTTACCTACAGGCGGATACGCAGTATTTT. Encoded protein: CASSYLQADTQYF.